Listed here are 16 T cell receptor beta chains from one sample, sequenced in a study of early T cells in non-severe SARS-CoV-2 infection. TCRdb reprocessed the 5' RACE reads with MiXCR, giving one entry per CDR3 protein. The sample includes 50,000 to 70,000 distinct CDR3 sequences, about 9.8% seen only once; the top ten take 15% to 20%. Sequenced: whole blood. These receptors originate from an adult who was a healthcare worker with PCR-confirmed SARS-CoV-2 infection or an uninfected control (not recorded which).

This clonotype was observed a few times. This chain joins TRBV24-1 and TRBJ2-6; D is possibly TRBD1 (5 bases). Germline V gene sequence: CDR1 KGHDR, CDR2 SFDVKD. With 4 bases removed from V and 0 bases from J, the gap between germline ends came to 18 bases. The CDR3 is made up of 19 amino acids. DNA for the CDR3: TGTGCCACCAGTGACCAAGGGGTACAGTTGAGCTCTGGGGCCAACGTCCTGACTTTC. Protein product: CATSDQGVQLSSGANVLTF.

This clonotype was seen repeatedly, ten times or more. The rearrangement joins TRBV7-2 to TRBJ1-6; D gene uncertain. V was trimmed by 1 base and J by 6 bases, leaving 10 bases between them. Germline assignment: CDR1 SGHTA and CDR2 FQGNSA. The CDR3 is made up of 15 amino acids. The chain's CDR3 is CASSLVAARNSPLHF. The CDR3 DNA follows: TGTGCCAGCAGCTTAGTAGCCGCCCGTAATTCACCCCTCCACTTT.

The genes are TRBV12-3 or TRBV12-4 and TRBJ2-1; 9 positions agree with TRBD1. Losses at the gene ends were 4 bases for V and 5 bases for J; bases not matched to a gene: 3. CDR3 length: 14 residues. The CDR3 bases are TGTGCCAGCAGTTGGGGACAGGGCAACAATGAGCAGTTCTTC. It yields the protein CASSWGQGNNEQFF.

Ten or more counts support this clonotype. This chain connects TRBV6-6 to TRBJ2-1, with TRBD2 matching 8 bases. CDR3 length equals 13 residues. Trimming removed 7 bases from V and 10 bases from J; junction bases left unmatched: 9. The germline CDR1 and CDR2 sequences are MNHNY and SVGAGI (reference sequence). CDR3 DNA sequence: TGTGCCAGCACGGGACTAGGGTTATACGAGCAGTTCTTC. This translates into CASTGLGLYEQFF.

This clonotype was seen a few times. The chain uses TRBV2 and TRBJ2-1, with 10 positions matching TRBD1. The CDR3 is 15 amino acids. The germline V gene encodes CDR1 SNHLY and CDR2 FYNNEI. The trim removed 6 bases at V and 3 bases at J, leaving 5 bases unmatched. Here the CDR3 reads CASSGQGDIYNEQFF. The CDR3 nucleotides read TGTGCCAGCAGCGGACAGGGGGATATCTACAATGAGCAGTTCTTC.

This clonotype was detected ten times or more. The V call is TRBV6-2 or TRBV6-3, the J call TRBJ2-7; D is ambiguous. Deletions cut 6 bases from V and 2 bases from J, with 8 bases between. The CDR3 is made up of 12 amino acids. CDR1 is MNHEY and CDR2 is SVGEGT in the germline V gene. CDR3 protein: CASSRATYEQYF. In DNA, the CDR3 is TGTGCCAGCAGCAGAGCGACCTACGAGCAGTACTTC.

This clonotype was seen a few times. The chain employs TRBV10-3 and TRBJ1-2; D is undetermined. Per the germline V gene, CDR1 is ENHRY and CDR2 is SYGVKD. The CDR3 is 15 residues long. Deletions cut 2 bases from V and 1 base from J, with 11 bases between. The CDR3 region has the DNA TGTGCCATCAGTGAGAGCCGGGGAATTAACTATGGCTACACCTTC. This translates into CAISESRGINYGYTF.

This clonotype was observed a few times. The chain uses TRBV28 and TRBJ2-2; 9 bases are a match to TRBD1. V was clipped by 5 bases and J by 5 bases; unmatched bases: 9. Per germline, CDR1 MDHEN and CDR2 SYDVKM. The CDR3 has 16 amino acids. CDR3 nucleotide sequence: TGTGCCAGCAGTAGACCGGGACAGGGTGGAACCGGGGAGCTGTTTTTT. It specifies CASSRPGQGGTGELFF.

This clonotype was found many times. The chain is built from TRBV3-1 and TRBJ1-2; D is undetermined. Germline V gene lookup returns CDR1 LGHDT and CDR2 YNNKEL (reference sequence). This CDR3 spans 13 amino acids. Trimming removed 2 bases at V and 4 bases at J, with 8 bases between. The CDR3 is CASSQSESYGYTF. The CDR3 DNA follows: TGTGCCAGCAGCCAATCAGAGTCCTATGGCTACACCTTC.

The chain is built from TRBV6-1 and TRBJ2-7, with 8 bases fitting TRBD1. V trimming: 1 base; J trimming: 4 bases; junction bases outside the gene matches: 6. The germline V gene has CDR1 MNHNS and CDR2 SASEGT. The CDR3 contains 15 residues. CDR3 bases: TGTGCCAGCAGTGAAGGAGGACAGGGCAGGTACGAGCAGTACTTC. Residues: CASSEGGQGRYEQYF.

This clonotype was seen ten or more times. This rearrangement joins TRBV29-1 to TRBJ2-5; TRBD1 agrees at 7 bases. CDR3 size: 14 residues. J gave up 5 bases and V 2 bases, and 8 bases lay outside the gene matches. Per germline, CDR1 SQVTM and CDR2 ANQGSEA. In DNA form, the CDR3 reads TGCAGCGTTGAAAAATCAGGGGGATTCGAGACCCAGTACTTC. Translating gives CSVEKSGGFETQYF.

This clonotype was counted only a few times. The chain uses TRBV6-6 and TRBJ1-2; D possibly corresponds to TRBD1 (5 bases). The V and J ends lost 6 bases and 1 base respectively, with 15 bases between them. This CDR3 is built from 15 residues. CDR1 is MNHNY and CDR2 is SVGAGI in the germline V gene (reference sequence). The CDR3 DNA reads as TGTGCCAGCAGCCCTGGGGGACGGCTTAACTATGGCTACACCTTC. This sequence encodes CASSPGGRLNYGYTF.

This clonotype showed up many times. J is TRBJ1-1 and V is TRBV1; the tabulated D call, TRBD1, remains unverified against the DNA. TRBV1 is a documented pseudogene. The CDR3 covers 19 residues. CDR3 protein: CTSSQRPQGSPDPNTEAFF. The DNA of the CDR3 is TGCACCAGCAGCCAACGTCCTCAGGGTTCCCCCGACCCGAACACTGAAGCTTTCTTT.

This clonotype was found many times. The CDR3 DNA reads as TGTGCCAGCAGCACTCTACAGGGGCATGGGGATGAGCAGTTCTTC. Encoded protein: CASSTLQGHGDEQFF. V gene TRBV5-5 combines with J gene TRBJ2-1; 7 nucleotides align to TRBD1. Losses at the gene ends were 4 bases for V and 8 bases for J; bases not matched to a gene: 12. In germline, CDR1 is SGHKS, CDR2 YYEKEE (reference sequence). The CDR3 contains 15 residues. Full variable domain (remainder filled in from reference TRBV5-5 and TRBJ2-1): DAGVTQSPTHLIKTRGQQVTLRCSPISGHKSVSWYQQVLGQGPQFIFQYYEKEERGRGNFPDRFSARQFPNYSSELNVNALLLGDSALYLCASSTLQGHGDEQFFGPGTRLTVL.

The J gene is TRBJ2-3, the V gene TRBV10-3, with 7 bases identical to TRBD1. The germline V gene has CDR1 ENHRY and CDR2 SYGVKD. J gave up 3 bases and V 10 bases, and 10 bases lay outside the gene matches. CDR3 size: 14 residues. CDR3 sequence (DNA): TGTGCCAGCGAACAGGGGCAGGGGACAGATACGCAGTATTTT. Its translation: CASEQGQGTDTQYF.

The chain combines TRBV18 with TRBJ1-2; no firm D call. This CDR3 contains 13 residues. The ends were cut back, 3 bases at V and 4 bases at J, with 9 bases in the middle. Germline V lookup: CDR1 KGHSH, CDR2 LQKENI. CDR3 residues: CASSPDRAYGYTF. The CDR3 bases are TGTGCCAGCTCACCGGACCGAGCCTATGGCTACACCTTC. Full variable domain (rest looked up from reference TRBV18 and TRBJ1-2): NAGVMQNPRHLVRRRGQEARLRCSPMKGHSHVYWYRQLPEEGLKFMVYLQKENIIDESGMPKERFSAEFPKEGPSILRIQQVVRGDSAAYFCASSPDRAYGYTFGSGTRLTVV.